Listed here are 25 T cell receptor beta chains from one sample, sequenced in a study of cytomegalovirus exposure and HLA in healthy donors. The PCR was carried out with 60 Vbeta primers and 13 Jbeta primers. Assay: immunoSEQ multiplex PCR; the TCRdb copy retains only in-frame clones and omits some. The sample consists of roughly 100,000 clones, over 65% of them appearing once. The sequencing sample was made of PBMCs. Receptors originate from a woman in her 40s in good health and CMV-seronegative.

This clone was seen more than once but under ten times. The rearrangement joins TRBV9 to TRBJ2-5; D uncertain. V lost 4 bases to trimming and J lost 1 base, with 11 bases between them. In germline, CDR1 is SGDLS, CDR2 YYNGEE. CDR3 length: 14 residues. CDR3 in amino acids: CASSLSLLQETQYF. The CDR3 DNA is TGTGCCAGCAGCCTGTCCCTCCTCCAAGAGACCCAGTACTTC.

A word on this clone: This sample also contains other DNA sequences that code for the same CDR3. CDR3 sequence reads: CASSQVPAGRVAFF. CDR3 nucleotides: TGTGCCAGCAGCCAAGTTCCAGCGGGAAGGGTAGCTTTCTTT. The chain links TRBV14 to TRBJ1-1; D gene unclear. Germline assignment: CDR1 SGHDN and CDR2 FVKESK. V lost 1 base, J lost 10 bases, and 16 bases lay in between. This CDR3 region has 14 residues.

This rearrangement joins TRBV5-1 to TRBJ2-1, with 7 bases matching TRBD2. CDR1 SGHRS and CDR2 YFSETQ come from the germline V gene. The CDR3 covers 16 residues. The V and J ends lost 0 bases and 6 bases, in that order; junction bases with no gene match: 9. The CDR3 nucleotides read TGCGCCAGCAGCTTGGTCAGTCTAGCGGTCTTCAATGAGCAGTTCTTC. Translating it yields CASSLVSLAVFNEQFF.

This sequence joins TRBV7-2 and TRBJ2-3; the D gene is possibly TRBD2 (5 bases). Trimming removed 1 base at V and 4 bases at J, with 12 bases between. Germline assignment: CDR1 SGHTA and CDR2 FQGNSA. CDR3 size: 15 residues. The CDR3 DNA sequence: TGTGCCAGCAGCTTAGGAGGGCCAAGGTCAGATACGCAGTATTTT. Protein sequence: CASSLGGPRSDTQYF.

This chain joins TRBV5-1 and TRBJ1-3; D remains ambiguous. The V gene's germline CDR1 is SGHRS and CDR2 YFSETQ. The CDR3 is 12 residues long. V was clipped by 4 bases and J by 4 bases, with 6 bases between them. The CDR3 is CASSDTGNTIYF. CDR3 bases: TGCGCCAGCAGCGACACAGGAAACACCATATATTTT.

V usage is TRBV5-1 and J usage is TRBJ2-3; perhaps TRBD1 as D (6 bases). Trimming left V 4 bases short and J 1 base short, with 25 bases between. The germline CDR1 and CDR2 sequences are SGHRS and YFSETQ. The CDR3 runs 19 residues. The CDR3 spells CASSLKPPVQGRGTDTQYF. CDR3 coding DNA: TGCGCCAGCAGCCTTAAGCCCCCCGTACAGGGAAGGGGCACAGATACGCAGTATTTT.

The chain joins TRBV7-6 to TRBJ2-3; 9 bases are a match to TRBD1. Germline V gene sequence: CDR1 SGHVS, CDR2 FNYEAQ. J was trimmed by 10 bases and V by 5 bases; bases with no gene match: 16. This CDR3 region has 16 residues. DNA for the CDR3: TGTGCCAGCAGCCCCTCGTCCGGGACAGGGAAGGTTCCGCAGTATTTT. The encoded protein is CASSPSSGTGKVPQYF.

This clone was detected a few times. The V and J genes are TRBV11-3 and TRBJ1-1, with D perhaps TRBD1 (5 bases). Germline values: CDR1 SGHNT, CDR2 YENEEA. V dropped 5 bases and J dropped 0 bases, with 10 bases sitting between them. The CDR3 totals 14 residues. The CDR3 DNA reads TGTGCCAGCAGCGCGGGACTGATGAACACTGAAGCTTTCTTT. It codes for CASSAGLMNTEAFF.

The CDR3 here is CASSLGTGGMEQFF. CDR3 in DNA: TGCGCCAGCAGCTTGGGTACAGGGGGCATGGAACAGTTCTTC. This chain joins TRBV5-1 and TRBJ2-1; 9 bases align to TRBD1. Germline V lookup: CDR1 SGHRS, CDR2 YFSETQ. V gave up 0 bases and J gave up 13 bases; unmatched junction bases: 8. The CDR3 consists of 14 residues.

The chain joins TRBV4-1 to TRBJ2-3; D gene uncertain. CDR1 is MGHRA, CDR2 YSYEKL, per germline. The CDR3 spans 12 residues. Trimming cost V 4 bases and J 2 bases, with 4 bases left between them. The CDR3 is CASSLNTDTQYF. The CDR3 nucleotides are TGCGCCAGCAGCCTCAACACAGATACGCAGTATTTT.

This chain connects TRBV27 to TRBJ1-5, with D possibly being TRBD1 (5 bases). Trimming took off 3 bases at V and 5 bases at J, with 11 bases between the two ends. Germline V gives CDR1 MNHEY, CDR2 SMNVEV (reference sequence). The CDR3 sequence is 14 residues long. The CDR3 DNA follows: TGTGCCAGCAGTTTGGGGGGGATAGATCAGCCCCAGCATTTT. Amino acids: CASSLGGIDQPQHF.

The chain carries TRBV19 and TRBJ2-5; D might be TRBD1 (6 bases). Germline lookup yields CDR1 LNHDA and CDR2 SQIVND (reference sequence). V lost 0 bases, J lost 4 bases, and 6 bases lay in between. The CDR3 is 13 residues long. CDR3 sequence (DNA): TGTGCCAGTAGTATAGACAGGGGAGAGACCCAGTACTTC. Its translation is CASSIDRGETQYF.

The CDR3 reads CASSPDRGSYNEQFF. The CDR3 DNA is TGTGCCAGCAGCCCGGACAGGGGGTCCTACAATGAGCAGTTCTTC. The chain joins TRBV7-3 to TRBJ2-1; 10 nucleotides agree with TRBD1. Germline V gene sequence: CDR1 SGHTA, CDR2 FQGTGA. J gave up 1 base and V 5 bases, and 2 bases lay outside the gene matches. The CDR3 consists of 15 residues.

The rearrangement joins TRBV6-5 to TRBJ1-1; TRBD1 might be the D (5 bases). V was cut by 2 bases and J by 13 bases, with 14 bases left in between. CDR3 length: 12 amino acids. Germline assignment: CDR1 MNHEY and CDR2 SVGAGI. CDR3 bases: TGTGCCAGCAGTTACGGGGGACTTATCGTTTTCTTT. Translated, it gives CASSYGGLIVFF.

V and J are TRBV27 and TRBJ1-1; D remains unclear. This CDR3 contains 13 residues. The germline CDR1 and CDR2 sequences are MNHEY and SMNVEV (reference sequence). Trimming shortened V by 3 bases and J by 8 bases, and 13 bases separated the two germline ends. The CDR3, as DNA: TGTGCCAGCAGTTTGGGCATGGTAAACGAAGCTTTCTTT. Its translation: CASSLGMVNEAFF.

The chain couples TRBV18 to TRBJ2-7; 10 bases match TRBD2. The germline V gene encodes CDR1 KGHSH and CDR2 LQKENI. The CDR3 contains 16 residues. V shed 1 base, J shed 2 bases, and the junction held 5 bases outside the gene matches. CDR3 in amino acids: CASSPRSGRGTYEQYF. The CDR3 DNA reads TGTGCCAGCTCACCACGGAGCGGGAGGGGAACCTACGAGCAGTACTTC.

CDR3 DNA: TGTGCCAGCAGTGAGGGGGCGGGAGGGTGGAATGAGCAGTTCTTC. Translation: CASSEGAGGWNEQFF. The gene calls are TRBV6-1 and TRBJ2-1, with TRBD2 identical over 9 bases. The germline V gene encodes CDR1 MNHNS and CDR2 SASEGT. Germline trimming cut 3 bases from V and 7 bases from J; bases unmatched to any gene: 7. The CDR3 runs to 15 residues.

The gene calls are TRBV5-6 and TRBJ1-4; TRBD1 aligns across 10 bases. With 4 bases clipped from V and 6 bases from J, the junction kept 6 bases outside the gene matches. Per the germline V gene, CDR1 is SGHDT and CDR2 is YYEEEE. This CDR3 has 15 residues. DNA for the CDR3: TGTGCCAGCAGCGGAGACAGGGGGCGCGATGAAAAACTGTTTTTT. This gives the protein CASSGDRGRDEKLFF. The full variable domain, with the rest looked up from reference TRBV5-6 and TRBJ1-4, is DAGVTQSPTHLIKTRGQQVTLRCSPKSGHDTVSWYQQALGQGPQFIFQYYEEEERQRGNFPDRFSGHQFPNYSSELNVNALLLGDSALYLCASSGDRGRDEKLFFGSGTQLSVL.

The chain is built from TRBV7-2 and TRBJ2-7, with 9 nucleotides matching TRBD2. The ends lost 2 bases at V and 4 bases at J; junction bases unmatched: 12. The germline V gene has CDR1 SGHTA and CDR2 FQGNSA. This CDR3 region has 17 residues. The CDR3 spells CASSLMSILAGYYEQYF. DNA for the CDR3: TGTGCCAGCAGCTTAATGTCGATCCTAGCGGGATATTACGAGCAGTACTTC.

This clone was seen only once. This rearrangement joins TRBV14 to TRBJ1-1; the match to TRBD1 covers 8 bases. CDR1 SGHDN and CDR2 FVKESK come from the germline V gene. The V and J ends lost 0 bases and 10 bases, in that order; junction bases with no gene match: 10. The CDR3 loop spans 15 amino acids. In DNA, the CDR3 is TGTGCCAGCAGCCAAGAGTGGCAGGGGGCTCCCATAGCTTTCTTT. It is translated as CASSQEWQGAPIAFF.

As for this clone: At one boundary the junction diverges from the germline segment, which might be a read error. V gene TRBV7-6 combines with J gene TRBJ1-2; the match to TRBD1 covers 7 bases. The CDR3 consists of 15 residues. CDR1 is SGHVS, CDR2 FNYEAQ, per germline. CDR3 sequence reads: CASSFPPRTGGSLAF. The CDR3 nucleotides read TGTGCCAGCAGCTTTCCCCCGAGGACAGGAGGTTCTCTAGCCTTC.

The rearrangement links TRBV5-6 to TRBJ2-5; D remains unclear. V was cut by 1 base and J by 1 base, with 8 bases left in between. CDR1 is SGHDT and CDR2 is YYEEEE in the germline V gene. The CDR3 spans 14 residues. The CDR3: CASSLMRSQETQYF. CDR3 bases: TGTGCCAGCAGCTTGATGAGGTCCCAAGAGACCCAGTACTTC.

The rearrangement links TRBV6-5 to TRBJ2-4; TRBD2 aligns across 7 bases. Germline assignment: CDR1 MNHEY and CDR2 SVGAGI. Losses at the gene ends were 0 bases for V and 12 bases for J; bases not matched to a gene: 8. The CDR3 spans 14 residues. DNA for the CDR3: TGTGCCAGCAGTTACTCGAGGGAGGGATTGACTCAGTACTTC. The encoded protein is CASSYSREGLTQYF.

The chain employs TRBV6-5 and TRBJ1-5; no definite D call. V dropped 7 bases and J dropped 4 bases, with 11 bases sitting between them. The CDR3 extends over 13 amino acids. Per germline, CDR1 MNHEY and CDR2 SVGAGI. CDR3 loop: CASTSGLNQPQHF. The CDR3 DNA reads TGTGCCAGCACCTCAGGTTTAAATCAGCCCCAGCATTTT.

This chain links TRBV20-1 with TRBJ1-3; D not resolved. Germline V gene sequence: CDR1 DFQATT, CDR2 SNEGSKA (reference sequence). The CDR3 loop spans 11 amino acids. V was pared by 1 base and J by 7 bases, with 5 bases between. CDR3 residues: CSARAGNTIYF. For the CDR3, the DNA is TGCAGTGCTAGAGCGGGGAACACCATATATTTT.